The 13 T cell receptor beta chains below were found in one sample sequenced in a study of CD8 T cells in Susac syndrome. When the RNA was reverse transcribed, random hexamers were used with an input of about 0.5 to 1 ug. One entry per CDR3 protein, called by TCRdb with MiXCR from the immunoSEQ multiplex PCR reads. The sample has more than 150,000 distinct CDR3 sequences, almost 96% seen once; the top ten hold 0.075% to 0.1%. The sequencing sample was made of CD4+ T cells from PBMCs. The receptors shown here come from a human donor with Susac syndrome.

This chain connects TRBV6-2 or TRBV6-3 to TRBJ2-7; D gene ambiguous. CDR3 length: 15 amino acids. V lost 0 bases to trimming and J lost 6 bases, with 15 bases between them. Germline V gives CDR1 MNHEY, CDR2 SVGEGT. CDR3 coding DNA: TGTGCCAGCAGTTACTCGACACGGCCAGGTGGCGAGCAGTACTTC. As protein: CASSYSTRPGGEQYF.

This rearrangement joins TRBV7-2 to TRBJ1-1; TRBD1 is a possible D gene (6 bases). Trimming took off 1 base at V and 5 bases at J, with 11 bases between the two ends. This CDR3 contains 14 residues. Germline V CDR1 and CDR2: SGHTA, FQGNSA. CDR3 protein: CASSLVPRGTEAFF. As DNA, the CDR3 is TGTGCCAGCAGCTTAGTGCCCAGGGGAACTGAAGCTTTCTTT. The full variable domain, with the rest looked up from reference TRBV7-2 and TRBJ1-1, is GAGVSQSPSNKVTEKGKDVELRCDPISGHTALYWYRQSLGQGLEFLIYFQGNSAPDKSGLPSDRFSAERTGGSVSTLTIQRTQQEDSAVYLCASSLVPRGTEAFFGQGTRLTVV.

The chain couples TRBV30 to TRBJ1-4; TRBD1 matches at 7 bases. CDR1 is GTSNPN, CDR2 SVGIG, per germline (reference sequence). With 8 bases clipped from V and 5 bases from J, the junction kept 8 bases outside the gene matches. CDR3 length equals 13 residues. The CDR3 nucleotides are TGTGCCCTGGAGGGACAGCCGAATGAAAAACTGTTTTTT. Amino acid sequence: CALEGQPNEKLFF.

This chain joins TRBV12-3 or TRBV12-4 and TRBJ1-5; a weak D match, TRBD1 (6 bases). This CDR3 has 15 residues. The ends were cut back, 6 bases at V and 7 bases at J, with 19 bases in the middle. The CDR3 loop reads CASSLDSNSGQPQHF. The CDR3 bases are TGTGCCAGCAGCCTGGACAGTAATTCGGGGCAGCCCCAGCATTTT.

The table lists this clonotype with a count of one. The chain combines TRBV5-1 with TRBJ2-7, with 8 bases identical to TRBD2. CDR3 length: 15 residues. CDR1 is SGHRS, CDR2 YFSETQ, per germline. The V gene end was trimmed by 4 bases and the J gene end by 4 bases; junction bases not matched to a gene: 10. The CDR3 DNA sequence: TGCGCCAGCAGCCCGGACGGGGGGGGGCTTTACGAGCAGTACTTC. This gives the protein CASSPDGGGLYEQYF.

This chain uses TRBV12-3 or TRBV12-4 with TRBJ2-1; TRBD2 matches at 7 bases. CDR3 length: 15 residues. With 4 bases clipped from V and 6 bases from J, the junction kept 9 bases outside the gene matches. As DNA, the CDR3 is TGTGCCAGCAGTTCCGGTCCAGGGAGGGCCAATGAGCAGTTCTTC. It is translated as CASSSGPGRANEQFF.

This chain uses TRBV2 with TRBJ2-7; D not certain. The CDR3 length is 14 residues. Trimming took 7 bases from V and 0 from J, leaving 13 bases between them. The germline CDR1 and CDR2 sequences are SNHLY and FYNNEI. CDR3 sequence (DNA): TGTGCCAGCAACTTGGCGAGGAGCTCCTACGAGCAGTACTTC. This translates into CASNLARSSYEQYF.

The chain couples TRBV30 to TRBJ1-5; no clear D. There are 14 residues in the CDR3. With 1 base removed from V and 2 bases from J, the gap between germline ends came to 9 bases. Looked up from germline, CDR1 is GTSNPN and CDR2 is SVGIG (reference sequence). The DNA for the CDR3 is TGTGCCTGGAGTGGAGGTGGGGGCAATCAGCCCCAGCATTTT. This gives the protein CAWSGGGGNQPQHF.

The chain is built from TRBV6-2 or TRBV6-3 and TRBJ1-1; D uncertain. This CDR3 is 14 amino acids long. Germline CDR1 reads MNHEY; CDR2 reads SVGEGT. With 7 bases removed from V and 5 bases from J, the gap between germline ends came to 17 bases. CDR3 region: CASTLGVWSTEAFF. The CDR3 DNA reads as TGTGCCAGCACCCTTGGGGTCTGGAGTACTGAAGCTTTCTTT.

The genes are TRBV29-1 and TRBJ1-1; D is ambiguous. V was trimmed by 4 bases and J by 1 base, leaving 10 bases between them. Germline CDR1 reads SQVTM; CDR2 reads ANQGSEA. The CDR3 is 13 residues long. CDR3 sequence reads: CSVVRQPNTEAFF. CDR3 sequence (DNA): TGCAGCGTTGTAAGGCAACCGAACACTGAAGCTTTCTTT.

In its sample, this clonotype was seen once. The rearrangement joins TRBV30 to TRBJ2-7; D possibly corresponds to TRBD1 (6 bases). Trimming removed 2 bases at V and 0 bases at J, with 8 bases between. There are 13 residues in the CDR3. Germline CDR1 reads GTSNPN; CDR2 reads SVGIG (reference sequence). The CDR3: CAWSTGSSYEQYF. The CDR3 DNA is TGTGCCTGGAGTACAGGGAGCTCCTACGAGCAGTACTTC.

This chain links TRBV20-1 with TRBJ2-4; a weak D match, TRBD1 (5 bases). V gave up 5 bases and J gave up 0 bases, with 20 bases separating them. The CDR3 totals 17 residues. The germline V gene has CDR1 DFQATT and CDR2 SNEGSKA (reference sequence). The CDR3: CSALPGQDILAKNIQYF. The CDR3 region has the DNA TGCAGTGCTCTACCCGGCCAGGACATACTAGCCAAAAACATTCAGTACTTC.

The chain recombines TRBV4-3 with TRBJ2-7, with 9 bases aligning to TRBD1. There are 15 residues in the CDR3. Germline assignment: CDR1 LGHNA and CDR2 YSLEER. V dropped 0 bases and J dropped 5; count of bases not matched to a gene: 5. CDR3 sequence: CASSQEGQGDHEQYF. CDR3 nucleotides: TGCGCCAGCAGCCAAGAGGGACAGGGAGATCACGAGCAGTACTTC.